A single sample is the source of the 22 T cell receptor beta chains below, sequenced in a study of blood T cells in healthy people across ages. Using a J-beta primer mix together with a sample-barcoded 5' primer, a second PCR was run for roughly 6 to 11 cycles. TCRdb processed the 5' RACE reads anew with MiXCR; each CDR3 protein has one entry. The data hold about 970,000 distinct CDR3 sequences, with roughly 51% observed a single time. What was sequenced was blood. Receptors originate from a woman aged 55-69 years in good health.

Note on this clonotype: Since a much larger clone is just one base distant, this may be a read error. The chain employs TRBV7-9 and TRBJ1-5; no firm D call. The CDR3 runs to 12 residues. Germline-derived CDR1 and CDR2 are SEHNR and FQNEAQ (reference sequence). The CDR3 bases are TGTTCCAGCAGCACCCGCAATCAGCCCCAGCATTTT. It translates to CSSSTRNQPQHF.

This clonotype was observed a few times. CDR3 sequence: CAISDTGGEDEQYF. The CDR3 region has the DNA TGTGCCATCAGCGATACAGGGGGCGAGGACGAGCAGTACTTC. The rearrangement uses TRBV10-3 and TRBJ2-7; the match to TRBD1 covers 9 bases. Germline-derived CDR1 and CDR2 are ENHRY and SYGVKD. The CDR3 covers 14 residues. V was pared by 6 bases and J by 5 bases, with 8 bases of the junction left unmatched.

This clonotype has only a few counts. This chain joins TRBV4-2 and TRBJ1-2; no clear D gene. V dropped 0 bases and J dropped 4 bases, with 15 bases sitting between them. Germline CDR1 is LGHNA and CDR2 is YNFKEQ. The CDR3 runs to 16 residues. CDR3 DNA: TGTGCCAGCAGCCAAGATGCGCCACGGGTTTCCTATGGCTACACCTTC. It is translated as CASSQDAPRVSYGYTF.

V usage is TRBV7-9 and J usage is TRBJ2-5; D is unclear. Germline CDR1 SEHNR, CDR2 FQNEAQ (reference sequence). The V and J ends lost 1 base and 5 bases respectively, with 14 bases between them. This CDR3 region has 15 residues. Here the CDR3 reads CASSLGRNVLETQYF. CDR3 nucleotide sequence: TGTGCCAGCAGCTTAGGCAGAAATGTATTGGAGACCCAGTACTTC.

This clonotype was seen a few times. The J gene is TRBJ1-5, the V gene TRBV10-3; D remains ambiguous. This CDR3 has 14 residues. Germline values: CDR1 ENHRY, CDR2 SYGVKD. V shed 1 base and J shed 1 base, with 5 bases lying between them. The CDR3 nucleotides read TGTGCCATCAGTGAGTATAGGAGCAATCAGCCCCAGCATTTT. Amino acid sequence: CAISEYRSNQPQHF.

This chain connects TRBV12-3 or TRBV12-4 to TRBJ1-2; D perhaps matches TRBD1 (5 bases). The V end lost 6 bases, the J end lost 7 bases, and 15 bases lay between the germline ends. The CDR3 runs 13 residues. The CDR3 bases are TGTGCCAGCAGCTCTGGGCCCGGGGGTGGCTACACCTTC. It codes for CASSSGPGGGYTF.

The chain recombines TRBV29-1 with TRBJ2-5; tentatively, D is TRBD1 (5 bases). CDR3 length: 12 residues. CDR1 SQVTM and CDR2 ANQGSEA come from the germline V gene. The V and J ends lost 4 bases and 5 bases respectively, with 11 bases between them. The CDR3: CSVGPGFETQYF. DNA for the CDR3: TGCAGCGTTGGCCCAGGGTTCGAGACCCAGTACTTC.

Note on this clonotype: It may be a read error: a sequence one base away is much more abundant. The rearrangement joins TRBV27 to TRBJ2-1; 9 bases map to TRBD2. The V and J ends lost 2 bases and 10 bases, in that order; junction bases with no gene match: 6. The CDR3 runs to 14 residues. Germline CDR1 is MNHEY and CDR2 is SMNVEV (reference sequence). The CDR3 region is CASSLKRGAYEQFF. Written as DNA, the CDR3 is TGTGCCAGCAGTTTAAAGCGGGGGGCCTACGAGCAGTTCTTC.

This chain joins TRBV28 and TRBJ2-5; perhaps TRBD1 as D (5 bases). Germline lookup yields CDR1 MDHEN and CDR2 SYDVKM. The CDR3 is 12 amino acids. The ends were cut back, 6 bases at V and 11 bases at J, with 16 bases in the middle. The CDR3 here is CASRTVQGEQYF. The CDR3 nucleotides are TGTGCCAGCAGAACCGTTCAGGGTGAGCAGTACTTC.

The genes are TRBV29-1 and TRBJ1-1; D unclear. This CDR3 is built from 12 residues. V lost 7 bases, J lost 11 bases, and 20 bases lay in between. The germline gives CDR1 SQVTM, CDR2 ANQGSEA. The CDR3 DNA is TGCAGCGCAGCGGCGGCGACTAGAGACGCTTTCTTT. Amino acids: CSAAAATRDAFF.

The rearrangement joins TRBV2 to TRBJ2-1, with 7 bases that match TRBD1. There are 15 residues in the CDR3. The germline gives CDR1 SNHLY, CDR2 FYNNEI. The junction had 7 bases not matched to a gene; V was cut back by 4 bases and J by 4 bases. This chain's CDR3 is CASSVQGIPYNEQFF. Written as DNA, the CDR3 is TGTGCCAGCAGTGTACAGGGGATCCCTTACAATGAGCAGTTCTTC.

V usage is TRBV27 and J usage is TRBJ2-5; D may correspond to TRBD1 or TRBD2 (6 bases each). CDR1 is MNHEY, CDR2 SMNVEV, per germline (reference sequence). The CDR3 length is 18 residues. V was clipped by 5 bases and J by 1 base, with 23 bases between them. Written as DNA, the CDR3 is TGTGCCAGCAGTCGCTGGGGGCCGGGAGTGGACTTCCAAGAGACCCAGTACTTC. This translates into CASSRWGPGVDFQETQYF.

Worth noting for this clonotype: Relative to the germline gene, one junction end is altered; a read error may explain this. The chain has TRBV20-1 and TRBJ2-3, with 11 bases aligning to TRBD2. Germline V CDR1 and CDR2: DFQATT, SNEGSKA (reference sequence). The CDR3 sequence is 15 residues long. The CDR3 nucleotides read TGCAGGGCTAGCCATAGCGGGAGGGCCGCAGATACGCAGTATTTT. It codes for CRASHSGRAADTQYF.

In DNA, the CDR3 is TGCAGTGCTAGATGGACTAGCGGCTCCTACGAGCAGTACTTC. Amino acids: CSARWTSGSYEQYF. The chain links TRBV20-1 to TRBJ2-7, with 10 bases lining up with TRBD2. Germline CDR1 reads DFQATT; CDR2 reads SNEGSKA (reference sequence). V was pared by 2 bases and J by 0 bases, with 1 base of the junction left unmatched. The CDR3 runs to 14 residues.

V gene TRBV6-1 combines with J gene TRBJ2-3; D not certain. V gave up 7 bases and J gave up 6 bases, with 20 bases separating them. CDR3 size: 15 residues. Germline V CDR1 and CDR2: MNHNS, SASEGT. Here the CDR3 reads CASKKWDSATDTQYF. The DNA for the CDR3 is TGTGCCAGCAAAAAGTGGGATTCAGCAACGGATACGCAGTATTTT.

V gene TRBV24-1 combines with J gene TRBJ2-3; unclear D gene. Trimming stripped 5 bases from V and 5 bases from J, with 4 bases between. The length of the CDR3 is 11 residues. Germline V CDR1 and CDR2: KGHDR, SFDVKD. CDR3 in DNA: TGTGCCACCAGTGCCCAAGATACGCAGTATTTT. Its protein product is CATSAQDTQYF.

This clonotype turned up a few times. V and J are TRBV3-1 and TRBJ2-5; 10 bases are a match to TRBD2. Matching the DNA end better, TRBJ2-7 makes the J call doubtful. Germline V gene sequence: CDR1 LGHDT, CDR2 YNNKEL (reference sequence). This CDR3 is built from 17 residues. Here the CDR3 reads CASSPSSAGLAIYEQYF. CDR3 in DNA: TGTGCCAGCAGCCCCAGCTCGGCGGGACTAGCGATCTACGAGCAGTACTTC.

This sequence joins TRBV2 and TRBJ2-1; 7 positions agree with TRBD1. This CDR3 is built from 15 residues. Germline-derived CDR1 and CDR2 are SNHLY and FYNNEI. Trimming removed 7 bases from V and 0 bases from J; junction bases left unmatched: 6. CDR3 in DNA: TGTGCCAGCACTGACAGGGTAATCTCCTACAATGAGCAGTTCTTC. Its protein is CASTDRVISYNEQFF.

This clonotype has just a few counts. The chain employs TRBV3-1 and TRBJ2-3, with 10 positions matching TRBD2. J gave up 5 bases and V 5 bases, and 7 bases lay outside the gene matches. CDR3 length: 15 amino acids. Germline V gives CDR1 LGHDT, CDR2 YNNKEL (reference sequence). CDR3 DNA: TGTGCCAGCAGCTTGACTAGCGGGCGGGGAGATACGCAGTATTTT. Translating it yields CASSLTSGRGDTQYF.

Details on this clonotype: Possible read error: a much larger clone is one base away. The chain's CDR3 is CSALGAAGANVLTF. DNA for the CDR3: TGCAGCGCGCTTGGGGCAGCTGGGGCCAACGTCCTGACTTTC. The J gene is TRBJ2-6, the V gene TRBV29-1; perhaps TRBD1 as D (5 bases). Looked up from germline, CDR1 is SQVTM and CDR2 is ANQGSEA. V gave up 7 bases and J gave up 2 bases, with 12 bases separating them. CDR3 size: 14 residues.

This clonotype was counted between two and nine times. This chain uses TRBV27 with TRBJ2-5; 7 bases map to TRBD2. The DNA end favors TRBJ2-7, so the J call may be wrong. The CDR3 runs 16 residues. CDR1 and CDR2 (germline): MNHEY, SMNVEV (reference sequence). CDR3 protein: CASRAAQGLPYFEQYF. In DNA, the CDR3 is TGTGCCAGCAGGGCAGCCCAGGGACTACCTTATTTCGAGCAGTACTTC.

The chain carries TRBV27 and TRBJ2-5; TRBD1 matches 8 bases. The assigned J gene may be wrong: the sequence end matches TRBJ2-7 better. The germline CDR1 and CDR2 sequences are MNHEY and SMNVEV (reference sequence). This CDR3 has 17 residues. The CDR3 protein is CATAGQGSSVDLREQYF. The CDR3 DNA reads as TGTGCCACCGCCGGACAGGGATCTAGCGTCGACCTACGCGAGCAGTACTTC.